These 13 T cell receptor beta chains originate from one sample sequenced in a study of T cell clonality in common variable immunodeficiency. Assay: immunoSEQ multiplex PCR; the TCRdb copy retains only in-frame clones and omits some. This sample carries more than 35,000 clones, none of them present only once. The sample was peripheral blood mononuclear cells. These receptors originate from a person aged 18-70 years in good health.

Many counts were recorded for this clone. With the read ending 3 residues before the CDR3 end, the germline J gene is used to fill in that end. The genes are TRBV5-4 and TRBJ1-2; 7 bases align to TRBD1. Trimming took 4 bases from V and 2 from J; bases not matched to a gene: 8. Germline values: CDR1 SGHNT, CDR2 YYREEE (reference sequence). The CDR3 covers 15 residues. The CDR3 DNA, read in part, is TGTGCCAGCAGCCCACTAATACAGGGGAACTATGGC. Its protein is CASSPLIQGNYG. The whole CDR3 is CASSPLIQGNYGYTF.

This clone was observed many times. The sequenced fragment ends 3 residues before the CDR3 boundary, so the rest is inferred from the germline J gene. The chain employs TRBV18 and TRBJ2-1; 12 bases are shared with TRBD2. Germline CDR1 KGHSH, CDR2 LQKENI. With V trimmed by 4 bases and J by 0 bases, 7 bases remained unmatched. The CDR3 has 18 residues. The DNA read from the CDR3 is TGTGCCAGCTCACGAAGGACTAGCGGGACTCCCTCCTACAATGAG. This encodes CASSRRTSGTPSYNE. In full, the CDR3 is CASSRRTSGTPSYNEQFF.

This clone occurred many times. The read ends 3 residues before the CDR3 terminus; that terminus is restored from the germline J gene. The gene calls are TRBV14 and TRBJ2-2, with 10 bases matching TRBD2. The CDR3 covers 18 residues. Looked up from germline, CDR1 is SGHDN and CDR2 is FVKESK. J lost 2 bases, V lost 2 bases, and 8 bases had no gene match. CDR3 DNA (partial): TGTGCCAGCAGCCAATGGGCTAGCGGGAGCTATAACACCGGGGAG. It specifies CASSQWASGSYNTGE. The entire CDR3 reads CASSQWASGSYNTGELFF.

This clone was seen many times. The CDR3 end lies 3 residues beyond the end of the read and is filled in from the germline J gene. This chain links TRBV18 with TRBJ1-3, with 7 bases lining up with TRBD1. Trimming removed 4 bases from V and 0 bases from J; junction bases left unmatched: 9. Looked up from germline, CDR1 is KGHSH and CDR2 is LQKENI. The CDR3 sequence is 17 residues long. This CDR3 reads CASSLTGTANSGNTIYF. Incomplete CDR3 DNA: TGTGCCAGCTCACTAACTGGGACAGCTAACTCTGGAAACACC.

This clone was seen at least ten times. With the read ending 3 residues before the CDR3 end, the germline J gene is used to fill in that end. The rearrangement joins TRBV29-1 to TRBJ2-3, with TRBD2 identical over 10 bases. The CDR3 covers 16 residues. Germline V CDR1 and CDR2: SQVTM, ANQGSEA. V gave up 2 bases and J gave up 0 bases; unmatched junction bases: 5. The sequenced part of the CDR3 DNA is TGCAGCGTTGAAAGTCTAGCGGGGGATAGCACAGATACG. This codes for CSVESLAGDSTDT. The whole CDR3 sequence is CSVESLAGDSTDTQYF.

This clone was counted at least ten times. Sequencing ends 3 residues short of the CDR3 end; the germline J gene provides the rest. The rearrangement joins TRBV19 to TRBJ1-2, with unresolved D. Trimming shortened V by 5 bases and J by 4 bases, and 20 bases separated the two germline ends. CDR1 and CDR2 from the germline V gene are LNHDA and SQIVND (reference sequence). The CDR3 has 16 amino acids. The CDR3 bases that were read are TGTGCCAGTAGTTCGCTCGCCAGACGGGGTAGCTATGGC. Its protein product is CASSSLARRGSYG. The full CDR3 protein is CASSSLARRGSYGYTF.

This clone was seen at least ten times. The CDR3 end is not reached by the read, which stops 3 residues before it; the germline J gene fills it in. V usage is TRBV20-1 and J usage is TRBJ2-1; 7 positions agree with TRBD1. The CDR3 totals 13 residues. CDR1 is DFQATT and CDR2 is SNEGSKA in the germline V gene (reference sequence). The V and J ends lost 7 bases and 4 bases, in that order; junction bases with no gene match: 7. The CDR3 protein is CSGLDRAYNEQFF. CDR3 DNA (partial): TGCAGTGGGTTAGACAGGGCTTACAATGAG.

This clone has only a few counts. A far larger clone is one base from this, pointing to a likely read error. The covered CDR3 bases are TGTGGCAGTAGTATTTCCGGCACAGATACG. Protein: CGSSISGTDT. The full CDR3 sequence reads CGSSISGTDTQYF. The chain combines TRBV19 with TRBJ2-3; D is unclear. The sequenced fragment ends 3 residues before the CDR3 boundary, so the rest is inferred from the germline J gene. This CDR3 region has 13 residues. Looked up from germline, CDR1 is LNHDA and CDR2 is SQIVND (reference sequence).

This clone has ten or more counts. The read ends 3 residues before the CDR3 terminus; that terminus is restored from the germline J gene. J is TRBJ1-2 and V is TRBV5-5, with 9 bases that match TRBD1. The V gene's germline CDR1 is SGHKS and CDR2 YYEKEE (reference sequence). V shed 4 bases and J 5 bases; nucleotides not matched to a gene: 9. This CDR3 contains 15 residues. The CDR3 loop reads CASSIQGQGGYGYTF. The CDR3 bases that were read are TGTGCCAGCAGCATACAGGGACAGGGAGGTTATGGC.

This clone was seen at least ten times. CDR3: CSARDLMQAGSYGYTF. CDR3 DNA, as far as it was read: TGCAGTGCTAGAGACCTGATGCAGGCAGGTTCTTATGGC. The rearrangement uses TRBV20-1 and TRBJ1-2, with D unclear. The sequenced fragment ends 3 residues before the CDR3 boundary, so the rest is inferred from the germline J gene. V gave up 0 bases and J gave up 5 bases, with 19 bases separating them. The CDR3 contains 16 residues. Germline V gives CDR1 DFQATT, CDR2 SNEGSKA (reference sequence).

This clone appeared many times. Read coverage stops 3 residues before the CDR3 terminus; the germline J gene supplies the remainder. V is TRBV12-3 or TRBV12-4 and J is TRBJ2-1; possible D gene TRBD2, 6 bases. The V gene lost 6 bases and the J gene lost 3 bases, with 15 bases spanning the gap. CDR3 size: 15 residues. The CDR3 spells CASRRDLGLYNEQFF. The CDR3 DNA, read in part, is TGTGCCAGCAGACGAGACTTGGGACTCTACAATGAG.

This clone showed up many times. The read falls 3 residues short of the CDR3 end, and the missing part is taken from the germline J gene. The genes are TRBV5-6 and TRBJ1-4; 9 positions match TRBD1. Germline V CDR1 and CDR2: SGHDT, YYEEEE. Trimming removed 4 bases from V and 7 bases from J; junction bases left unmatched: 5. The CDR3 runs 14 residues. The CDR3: CASSAGTGSEKLFF. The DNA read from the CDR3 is TGTGCCAGCAGCGCAGGGACAGGGTCTGAAAAA.

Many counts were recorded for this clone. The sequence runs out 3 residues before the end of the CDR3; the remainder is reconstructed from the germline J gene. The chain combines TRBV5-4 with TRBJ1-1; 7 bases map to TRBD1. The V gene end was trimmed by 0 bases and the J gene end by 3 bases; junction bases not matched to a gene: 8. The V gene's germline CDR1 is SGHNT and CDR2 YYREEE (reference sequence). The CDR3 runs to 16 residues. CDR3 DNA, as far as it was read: TGTGCCAGCAGCTTGGGGACAGGAGCCTACTACACTGAA. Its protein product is CASSLGTGAYYTE. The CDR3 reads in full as CASSLGTGAYYTEAFF.